This TCR beta chain was sequenced in a study of blood T cell repertoires in COVID-19. In the study overall: COVID-19 samples collected from the United States, Italy and Spain covered acute and convalescent phases. PBMCs, B-cell-depleted T cells, or T cells provided the cDNA or gDNA that made up the material.

Enrolled during active infection, Seattle patients were then followed longitudinally. The V end was cut by 4 bases, the J end by 0 bases, with 17 bases between. Per the germline V gene, CDR1 is LGHDT and CDR2 is YNNKEL (reference sequence). This CDR3 comprises 17 residues. Assay used: immunoSEQ multiplex PCR; TCRdb lists only in-frame clones, some missing. There are 250,000 to 400,000 clones in the sample; about nine tenths occur only once, and less than 3% lies in the top ten. The sequence was collected from a young woman with COVID-19, enrolled during active disease. The chain links TRBV3-1 (or the pseudogene TRBV3-2) to TRBJ2-3, with a tentative D call TRBD2 (5 bases). The sample taken for sequencing was peripheral blood. The CDR3 nucleotides read TGTGCCAGCAGCCCAGCCGGATCCGGCGGGAGCACAGATACGCAGTATTTT. Translated: CASSPAGSGGSTDTQYF.